A single sample is the source of the 31 T cell receptor beta chains below, sequenced in a study of cytomegalovirus exposure and HLA in healthy donors. A multiplex PCR was run with 60 Vbeta primers and 13 Jbeta primers. TCRdb's table, derived via immunoSEQ multiplex PCR, lists solely in-frame clones and lacks some. The sample lists about 120,000 clones; over 8% were seen once. Sequenced input: PBMCs. The receptors were sampled from a young man in good health and CMV-seronegative.

The chain joins TRBV2 to TRBJ2-7; maybe TRBD1 (6 bases). Germline V lookup: CDR1 SNHLY, CDR2 FYNNEI. The CDR3 spans 12 residues. V lost 6 bases and J 2 bases, leaving 8 bases between the germline ends. The CDR3: CASSDRPYEQYF. Written as DNA, the CDR3 is TGTGCCAGCAGCGACAGGCCCTACGAGCAGTACTTC.

This sequence joins TRBV28 and TRBJ2-7, with 9 nucleotides matching TRBD1. Germline values: CDR1 MDHEN, CDR2 SYDVKM. Germline trimming cut 3 bases from V and 1 base from J; bases unmatched to any gene: 7. The CDR3 has 16 amino acids. CDR3: CASSLWGTGQSYEQYF. CDR3 DNA sequence: TGTGCCAGCAGTTTGTGGGGGACAGGGCAGTCCTACGAGCAGTACTTC.

This clone was counted only a few times. This rearrangement joins TRBV19 to TRBJ1-5; D unclear. V was cut by 0 bases and J by 7 bases, with 19 bases left in between. CDR3 length: 17 residues. Per germline, CDR1 LNHDA and CDR2 SQIVND (reference sequence). CDR3 in DNA: TGTGCCAGTAGTATAGATAGAGGAACCCCGGAGGGACAGCCCCAGCATTTT. Protein sequence: CASSIDRGTPEGQPQHF. The entire variable domain, with the rest obtained from reference TRBV19 and TRBJ1-5, is as follows: DGGITQSPKYLFRKEGQNVTLSCEQNLNHDAMYWYRQDPGQGLRLIYYSQIVNDFQKGDIAEGYSVSREKKESFPLTVTSAQKNPTAFYLCASSIDRGTPEGQPQHFGDGTRLSIL.

Remarks on this clone: Sequence at one end of the junction differs from germline and may be a read error. Other DNA sequences within the sample encode an identical CDR3. The V and J genes are TRBV2 and TRBJ1-2; D perhaps matches TRBD1 (5 bases). This CDR3 is built from 14 residues. Germline V gives CDR1 SNHLY, CDR2 FYNNEI. As DNA, the CDR3 is TGTGCCAGCAGTGTCGGCGGTCTGGGTAGGGGCTACACCTTT. Amino acids: CASSVGGLGRGYTF.

The J gene is TRBJ2-1, the V gene TRBV4-2, with 8 bases that match TRBD2. The CDR3 has 16 residues. J gave up 1 base and V 4 bases, and 6 bases lay outside the gene matches. The V gene's germline CDR1 is LGHNA and CDR2 YNFKEQ. The CDR3 protein is CASSPREGQSYNEQFF. In DNA form, the CDR3 reads TGTGCCAGCAGCCCCCGGGAGGGCCAATCCTACAATGAGCAGTTCTTC.

The V gene is TRBV7-2, the J gene TRBJ2-3, with a weak D call TRBD2 (6 bases). Trimming pared 1 base from V and 4 bases from J, leaving 9 bases between. This CDR3 spans 14 amino acids. Germline values: CDR1 SGHTA, CDR2 FQGNSA. CDR3 in DNA: TGTGCCAGCAGCTTAGGCGGGGTTCCAGATACGCAGTATTTT. Translating it yields CASSLGGVPDTQYF. Using reference TRBV7-2 and TRBJ2-3 for the parts outside the CDR3, the full variable domain is GAGVSQSPSNKVTEKGKDVELRCDPISGHTALYWYRQSLGQGLEFLIYFQGNSAPDKSGLPSDRFSAERTGGSVSTLTIQRTQQEDSAVYLCASSLGGVPDTQYFGPGTRLTVL.

This clone has more than one count but fewer than ten. V gene TRBV7-3 combines with J gene TRBJ2-5; D is undetermined. Germline CDR1 reads SGHTA; CDR2 reads FQGTGA. The CDR3 consists of 13 residues. V lost 2 bases, J lost 2 bases, and 6 bases lay in between. Written as DNA, the CDR3 is TGTGCCAGCAGCTTATCCGGTCAAGAGACCCAGTACTTC. It specifies CASSLSGQETQYF.

There are a few counts of this clone. The CDR3 region has the DNA TGTGCCAGCTCACCTAGCGGGACAGATACGCAGTATTTT. Amino acids: CASSPSGTDTQYF. The chain couples TRBV18 to TRBJ2-3, with TRBD2 matching 7 bases. The CDR3 contains 13 residues. CDR1 KGHSH and CDR2 LQKENI come from the germline V gene. Losses at the gene ends were 3 bases for V and 3 bases for J; bases not matched to a gene: 0.

The chain is built from TRBV4-1 and TRBJ2-4; D perhaps matches TRBD1 (6 bases). CDR1 is MGHRA and CDR2 is YSYEKL in the germline V gene. The V end lost 0 bases, the J end lost 6 bases, and 12 bases lay between the germline ends. CDR3 length: 15 residues. CDR3 DNA sequence: TGCGCCAGCAGCCAAGATCACAGGGATGGAAACATTCAGTACTTC. This gives the protein CASSQDHRDGNIQYF.

V usage is TRBV7-6 and J usage is TRBJ2-7; maybe TRBD1 (6 bases). There are 15 residues in the CDR3. V was pared by 1 base and J by 2 bases, with 12 bases between. CDR1 is SGHVS, CDR2 FNYEAQ, per germline. The CDR3: CASSLGAGATYEQYF. In nucleotides, the CDR3 is TGTGCCAGCAGCTTAGGGGCAGGGGCAACCTACGAGCAGTACTTC. Drawing the rest from reference TRBV7-6 and TRBJ2-7, the complete variable domain is GAGVSQSPRYKVTKRGQDVALRCDPISGHVSLYWYRQALGQGPEFLTYFNYEAQQDKSGLPNDRFSAERPEGSISTLTIQRTEQRDSAMYRCASSLGAGATYEQYFGPGTRLTVT.

In this sample, this clone turned up a few times. The V call is TRBV7-8, the J call TRBJ1-2; 8 bases are a match to TRBD1. This CDR3 spans 16 amino acids. In germline, CDR1 is SGHVS, CDR2 FQNEAQ. Trimming cost V 3 bases and J 8 bases; bases outside gene matches: 14. The CDR3 sequence is CASSLIPGQVSLGYTF. CDR3 nucleotides: TGTGCCAGCAGCTTGATCCCGGGACAGGTCTCTTTGGGCTACACCTTC.

V usage is TRBV7-3 and J usage is TRBJ2-7; D may be TRBD1 (6 bases). The CDR3 runs 13 residues. The germline CDR1 and CDR2 sequences are SGHTA and FQGTGA. With 4 bases removed from V and 12 bases from J, the gap between germline ends came to 19 bases. CDR3 bases: TGTGCCAGCAGCTCCACGGGACAAGGAGTCAGGTACTTC. This codes for CASSSTGQGVRYF.

This clone was counted only a few times. V gene TRBV29-1 combines with J gene TRBJ2-7, with TRBD1 identical over 8 bases. Germline CDR1 SQVTM, CDR2 ANQGSEA. The CDR3 consists of 13 residues. The junction had 6 bases not matched to a gene; V was cut back by 6 bases and J by 2 bases. The CDR3 here is CSVTTGATYEQYF. The CDR3 nucleotides read TGCAGCGTCACGACAGGGGCCACCTACGAGCAGTACTTC.

This clone has just a few counts. V and J are TRBV2 and TRBJ2-2; 11 positions match TRBD1. The germline V gene has CDR1 SNHLY and CDR2 FYNNEI. This CDR3 contains 15 residues. J lost 6 bases, V lost 2 bases, and 2 bases had no gene match. CDR3 DNA sequence: TGTGCCAGCAGTGAAAGGACAGGGGGCCCCGGGGAGCTGTTTTTT. Its translation is CASSERTGGPGELFF.

The chain carries TRBV7-9 and TRBJ2-1; 10 nucleotides line up with TRBD2. CDR1 is SEHNR, CDR2 FQNEAQ, per germline (reference sequence). The CDR3 length is 15 residues. Trimming cost V 5 bases and J 6 bases; bases outside gene matches: 7. CDR3 nucleotides: TGTGCCAGCAGCAACGGGACTAGCGCCCCCAATGAGCAGTTCTTC. This gives the protein CASSNGTSAPNEQFF.

This clone came up a few times. The chain links TRBV21-1 to TRBJ2-7; the table's D call, TRBD2, has no DNA check behind it. TRBV21-1 is noted as a pseudogene. This CDR3 is 19 amino acids long. DNA of the CDR3: TGTGCCAGCAGCAAATCCCACGGGAGGGCCGAGGATCCTACCTACGAGCAGTACTTC. Translation: CASSKSHGRAEDPTYEQYF.

Concerning this clone: Other DNA variants within this sample encode the same CDR3. The chain is built from TRBV7-2 and TRBJ2-7; D is possibly TRBD1 (6 bases). The germline gives CDR1 SGHTA, CDR2 FQGNSA. This CDR3 comprises 15 residues. V shed 5 bases and J shed 3 bases, with 17 bases lying between them. This chain's CDR3 is CASSEAGTIRYEQYF. In nucleotides, the CDR3 is TGTGCCAGCAGCGAAGCAGGGACAATCCGCTACGAGCAGTACTTC.

The V gene is TRBV2, the J gene TRBJ1-5; no reliable D call. Deletions cut 4 bases from V and 0 bases from J, with 4 bases between. Germline V gene sequence: CDR1 SNHLY, CDR2 FYNNEI. There are 13 residues in the CDR3. The CDR3 spells CASSVYSNQPQHF. The CDR3, as DNA: TGTGCCAGCAGTGTGTATAGCAATCAGCCCCAGCATTTT.

The rearrangement uses TRBV9 and TRBJ2-5; 11 bases agree with TRBD1. The ends lost 4 bases at V and 11 bases at J; junction bases unmatched: 10. Germline V lookup: CDR1 SGDLS, CDR2 YYNGEE. CDR3 length equals 14 residues. CDR3 coding DNA: TGTGCCAGCAGCCTTGGACAGGGGGCCAAGGAGCAGTACTTC. Protein: CASSLGQGAKEQYF.

This clone was seen only a few times. The V gene is TRBV9, the J gene TRBJ2-7, with a possible D match to TRBD1 (6 bases). The V end lost 4 bases, the J end lost 0 bases, and 14 bases lay between the germline ends. The CDR3 has 15 amino acids. Germline lookup yields CDR1 SGDLS and CDR2 YYNGEE. CDR3: CASSPRQASSYEQYF. The CDR3 bases are TGTGCCAGCAGCCCCCGACAGGCGAGCTCCTACGAGCAGTACTTC.

The chain has TRBV19 and TRBJ2-5; D is possibly TRBD1 (5 bases). The CDR3 consists of 13 residues. Trimming pared 3 bases from V and 4 bases from J, leaving 9 bases between. The germline CDR1 and CDR2 sequences are LNHDA and SQIVND (reference sequence). CDR3 DNA: TGTGCCAGTAGTATCGGGCAGGGAGAGACCCAGTACTTC. It specifies CASSIGQGETQYF. The whole variable domain, filled in from reference TRBV19 and TRBJ2-5, reads DGGITQSPKYLFRKEGQNVTLSCEQNLNHDAMYWYRQDPGQGLRLIYYSQIVNDFQKGDIAEGYSVSREKKESFPLTVTSAQKNPTAFYLCASSIGQGETQYFGPGTRLLVL.

This clone occurred a few times. The genes are TRBV5-1 and TRBJ2-5; maybe TRBD2 (6 bases). V was cut by 0 bases and J by 6 bases, with 12 bases left in between. The germline CDR1 and CDR2 sequences are SGHRS and YFSETQ. The CDR3 is 14 amino acids. The CDR3 DNA sequence: TGCGCCAGCAGCTTGGAGACTAGTAGCCAGACCCAGTACTTC. Translating it yields CASSLETSSQTQYF.

Only a few counts were recorded for this clone. The chain joins TRBV30 to TRBJ2-1; no clear D. With 5 bases removed from V and 0 bases from J, the gap between germline ends came to 14 bases. From germline, CDR1 is GTSNPN and CDR2 SVGIG (reference sequence). CDR3 length: 15 residues. CDR3 amino acids: CAWERSGGSYNEQFF. CDR3 DNA sequence: TGTGCCTGGGAAAGGTCTGGCGGCTCCTACAATGAGCAGTTCTTC.

This clone has a handful of counts. V gene TRBV7-6 combines with J gene TRBJ1-5, with 8 bases fitting TRBD1. The CDR3 totals 14 residues. Germline-derived CDR1 and CDR2 are SGHVS and FNYEAQ. V was clipped by 5 bases and J by 7 bases; unmatched bases: 7. This CDR3 reads CASSLDRGGQPQHF. The CDR3 nucleotides read TGTGCCAGCAGCCTAGACAGGGGTGGCCAGCCCCAGCATTTT. Supplemented by reference TRBV7-6 and TRBJ1-5, the full variable domain reads GAGVSQSPRYKVTKRGQDVALRCDPISGHVSLYWYRQALGQGPEFLTYFNYEAQQDKSGLPNDRFSAERPEGSISTLTIQRTEQRDSAMYRCASSLDRGGQPQHFGDGTRLSIL.

This clone was counted only a few times. The chain recombines TRBV5-4 with TRBJ1-6, with D perhaps TRBD1 (5 bases). The CDR3 consists of 14 residues. The germline V gene encodes CDR1 SGHNT and CDR2 YYREEE (reference sequence). V dropped 2 bases and J dropped 10 bases, with 13 bases sitting between them. CDR3 coding DNA: TGTGCCAGCAGCTTTGCGGGGCTTGAATCACCCCTCCACTTT. This translates into CASSFAGLESPLHF.

Worth noting for this clone: The junction differs from germline at one of its ends, possibly a read error. The chain employs TRBV19 and TRBJ2-5, with D possibly being TRBD2 (6 bases). CDR1 and CDR2 (germline): LNHDA, SQIVND (reference sequence). The CDR3 extends over 16 amino acids. CDR3 amino acids: CASSRTWLAQGETQNF. DNA of the CDR3: TGTGCCAGTAGCCGAACATGGCTAGCGCAGGGAGAGACCCAGAACTTC.

V and J are TRBV19 and TRBJ1-3; 7 bases map to TRBD1. Germline-derived CDR1 and CDR2 are LNHDA and SQIVND (reference sequence). Unmatched junction bases numbered 5, after V lost 3 bases and J lost 3 bases. The CDR3 is 15 amino acids. This CDR3 reads CASSIQGVYGNTIYF. In nucleotides, the CDR3 is TGTGCCAGTAGTATTCAGGGGGTATATGGAAACACCATATATTTT. Filled out from reference TRBV19 and TRBJ1-3, the complete variable domain reads DGGITQSPKYLFRKEGQNVTLSCEQNLNHDAMYWYRQDPGQGLRLIYYSQIVNDFQKGDIAEGYSVSREKKESFPLTVTSAQKNPTAFYLCASSIQGVYGNTIYFGEGSWLTVV.

The table lists this clone with a few counts. The gene calls are TRBV5-4 and TRBJ2-7; TRBD2 matches at 9 bases. With 3 bases clipped from V and 5 bases from J, the junction kept 6 bases outside the gene matches. Germline lookup yields CDR1 SGHNT and CDR2 YYREEE (reference sequence). The CDR3 has 14 residues. CDR3 nucleotides: TGTGCCAGCAGCTCCCGTAGCGGGAGAGACGAGCAGTACTTC. This codes for CASSSRSGRDEQYF.

This clone has just a few counts. V gene TRBV7-2 combines with J gene TRBJ1-1; the D is unclear. V lost 3 bases to trimming and J lost 5 bases, with 10 bases between them. The CDR3 has 13 residues. Germline V gives CDR1 SGHTA, CDR2 FQGNSA. The CDR3 sequence is CASSFQEGTEAFF. CDR3 in DNA: TGTGCCAGCAGCTTTCAGGAGGGAACTGAAGCTTTCTTT.

The rearrangement uses TRBV5-1 and TRBJ1-2; D is unresolved. This CDR3 has 14 residues. Germline loops: CDR1 SGHRS, CDR2 YFSETQ. The V and J ends lost 3 bases and 7 bases respectively, with 16 bases between them. The CDR3: CASSSGLPESGYTF. The CDR3 DNA sequence: TGCGCCAGCAGCTCCGGACTACCCGAGAGTGGCTACACCTTC.

V gene TRBV19 combines with J gene TRBJ1-3, with 8 nucleotides matching TRBD1. The CDR3 runs to 13 residues. Trimming at V came to 6 bases and at J to 7 bases, leaving 5 bases not matched to a gene. Germline CDR1 reads LNHDA; CDR2 reads SQIVND (reference sequence). CDR3 residues: CASRSPGGNTIYF. CDR3 sequence (DNA): TGTGCCAGTAGATCTCCAGGGGGCAACACCATATATTTT.